A selection of T cell receptor beta chains follows, all from one sample in a study of OX40 agonist ivuxolimab in advanced cancers. Some clones are missing from TCRdb's copy, which holds only in-frame ones; the method was immunoSEQ multiplex PCR. The sample holds about 60,000 clones; around 85% are singletons and the top ten take about 4.2%. The specimen was CD4+ or CD8+ T cells sorted from blood, collected in a trial of the OX40 agonist ivuxolimab. These receptors came from an adult with an advanced solid tumor such as melanoma, head and neck, liver or kidney cancer. The CDR3 runs from the conserved cysteine through the conserved F or W. D genes are given only for firm matches. Clone size is not always given. Where it is, it says once, few, many or a class for expanded clones.

TRBV5-8	once	TRBJ1-4	NA	CASSLTGIPEKLFF	TGTGCTAGCAGCTTAACAGGGATTCCTGAAAAACTGTTTTTT
TRBV7-8	NA	TRBJ1-1	NA	CASSRSEAEAFF	TGTGCCAGCAGCCGCAGTGAAGCTGAAGCTTTCTTT
TRBV5-4	NA	TRBJ1-2	NA	CASSLETGEEGYTF	TGTGCCAGCAGCTTGGAGACCGGGGAGGAAGGCTACACCTTC
TRBV30	NA	TRBJ1-4	NA	CAWSMALEEKLFF	TGTGCCTGGAGTATGGCCCTTGAGGAAAAACTGTTTTTT
TRBV7-9	NA	TRBJ2-7	TRBD2	CASRPRGGYEQYF	TGTGCCAGCAGACCTCGGGGGGGCTACGAGCAGTACTTC
TRBV2	NA	TRBJ2-2	TRBD2	CASSAPPSGRAPGELFF	TGTGCCAGCAGTGCCCCGCCAAGCGGGAGGGCCCCCGGGGAGCTGTTTTTT
TRBV28	NA	TRBJ2-7	TRBD2	CASSSGLAGGYEQYF	TGTGCCAGCAGTTCAGGACTAGCGGGAGGCTACGAGCAGTACTTC
TRBV14	NA	TRBJ2-5	TRBD2	CASSQGGTRDPRRLGTQYF	TGTGCCAGCAGCCAAGGAGGGACTAGGGATCCTCGAAGACTCGGGACCCAGTACTTC
TRBV5-4	NA	TRBJ1-1	NA	CASSPQGKNTEAFF	TGTGCCAGCAGCCCACAGGGAAAGAACACTGAAGCTTTCTTT
TRBV7-9	NA	TRBJ2-3	NA	CASSPSGGTDTQYF	TGTGCCAGCAGCCCCTCGGGGGGCACAGATACGCAGTATTTT
TRBV6-1	NA	TRBJ1-1	NA	CASSRIDTEAFF	TGTGCCAGCAGTCGGATCGACACTGAAGCTTTCTTT
TRBV2	NA	TRBJ2-3	NA	CASSELNRASTDTQYF	TGTGCCAGCAGTGAACTAAACAGGGCTAGCACAGATACGCAGTATTTT